This entry features one T cell receptor beta chain sequence. Its antigen remains unknown. Other DNA sequences in the same sample also yield this CDR3. Produced via immunoSEQ multiplex PCR; TCRdb's table is partial and in-frame only. The sample has some 110,000 clones; around nine tenths are singletons. The germline V and J ends were trimmed by 0 bases and 5 bases, with 8 bases remaining between them. Germline CDR1 LGHNA, CDR2 YSLEER. This CDR3 comprises 15 residues. The sample originates from a study of T cell responses to AZD1222 COVID-19 vaccine. Study-wide points: Variant regions that are unmutated are reportedly the target of nearly half of spike-specific TCRs. Possibly, clonal diversity was underestimated; donors were largely white British and included more females. The span of vaccine-associated CD4 TCRs extended across spike, with dominance at 160-218 and 743-854.

The sequences come from peripheral blood, collected 28 days after the second dose of the MenACWY control vaccine. The rearrangement uses TRBV4-3 and TRBJ1-6; D is unresolved. The clonotype originates from an adult who received the MenACWY meningococcal vaccine as a control. The CDR3 DNA is TGCGCCAGCAGCCAAGAAGGACCTAATAATTCACCCCTCCACTTT. Translation: CASSQEGPNNSPLHF.